The 8 T cell receptor beta chains in this list originate from one sample, sequenced in a study of regulatory T cells in long-lasting Graves disease. As for time point: newly diagnosed GD, antithyroid drugs for less than 3 months. The TCR library was made from RNA that had been extracted from PBMCs in TRIzol. Through Arm-PCR of CDR3 regions and iRepertoire HTBI primers, TCR beta libraries were built. TCRdb fed the multiplex PCR reads into MiXCR, producing one record per CDR3 protein. In the table there are approximately 540,000 distinct CDR3 sequences, about 12% of which are singletons. Another study also made use of these data, one on T cells in Graves' hyperthyroidism and ophthalmopathy.

The sample consisted of peripheral blood mononuclear cells (PBMCs), taken at new diagnosis, from a patient treated with antithyroid drugs. Source of these receptors: a woman in her twenties or thirties with Graves disease.

This clonotype was detected many times. The V and J genes are TRBV2 and TRBJ1-4, with D hard to call. The CDR3 has 13 residues. Germline assignment: CDR1 SNHLY and CDR2 FYNNEI. The V and J ends lost 3 bases and 4 bases respectively, with 6 bases between them. CDR3 sequence (DNA): TGTGCCAGCAGTGACGGACTTAATGAAAAACTGTTTTTT. It translates to CASSDGLNEKLFF.

The chain carries TRBV27 and TRBJ2-7, with a tentative D call TRBD2 (6 bases). V lost 10 bases, J lost 0 bases, and 13 bases lay in between. Germline CDR1 and CDR2: MNHEY and SMNVEV (reference sequence). The CDR3 extends over 13 amino acids. CDR3 loop: CATRKRASYEQYF. DNA of the CDR3: TGTGCCACCAGAAAGCGGGCCTCCTACGAGCAGTACTTC.

This clonotype was picked up many times. The chain joins TRBV20-1 to TRBJ1-2, with D possibly TRBD1 on 6 matching bases. This CDR3 comprises 13 residues. V was clipped by 4 bases and J by 7 bases, with 16 bases between them. Germline V CDR1 and CDR2: DFQATT, SNEGSKA (reference sequence). Here the CDR3 reads CSATDRGLFGYTF. The CDR3, as DNA: TGCAGTGCTACGGACAGAGGCCTTTTTGGCTACACCTTC.

There are many counts of this clonotype. The rearrangement joins TRBV9 to TRBJ1-5; perhaps TRBD1 as D (5 bases). The germline V and J ends were trimmed by 0 bases and 7 bases, with 14 bases remaining between them. Germline V gives CDR1 SGDLS, CDR2 YYNGEE. There are 15 residues in the CDR3. DNA for the CDR3: TGTGCCAGCAGCGTAGGCTTATCCCGGGGGCAGCCCCAGCATTTT. Translated: CASSVGLSRGQPQHF.

The table lists this clonotype with a few counts. CDR3 bases: TGTGCCAGCAGTTACACACCTAACTATGGCTACACCTTC. It is translated as CASSYTPNYGYTF. This chain connects TRBV6-5 to TRBJ1-2; D not certain. Germline V CDR1 and CDR2: MNHEY, SVGAGI. The CDR3 is made up of 13 amino acids. Between the trimmed V and J ends, which lost 2 bases and 0 bases, there was a span of 4 bases.

The V call is TRBV19, the J call TRBJ1-3; TRBD1 agrees at 7 bases. The CDR3 is 14 residues long. Germline V gene sequence: CDR1 LNHDA, CDR2 SQIVND (reference sequence). With 7 bases clipped from V and 5 bases from J, the junction kept 8 bases outside the gene matches. CDR3 nucleotides: TGTGCCAGTATTACCTCGGGACAGCGAAACACCATATATTTT. Its protein product is CASITSGQRNTIYF.

Only a few counts were recorded for this clonotype. This chain uses TRBV30 with TRBJ2-7; 13 bases are shared with TRBD2. This CDR3 comprises 13 residues. Per the germline V gene, CDR1 is GTSNPN and CDR2 is SVGIG (reference sequence). With V trimmed by 5 bases and J by 4 bases, 2 bases remained unmatched. In DNA form, the CDR3 reads TGTGCCTGGCGGACTAGCGGGAGATACGAGCAGTACTTC. The encoded protein is CAWRTSGRYEQYF.

Points on this clonotype: This sequence may be a read error, since a much larger clone differs from it by one base. V is TRBV9 and J is TRBJ1-5, with 8 bases identical to TRBD1. The germline V gene encodes CDR1 SGDLS and CDR2 YYNGEE. The CDR3 is 14 residues long. In DNA, the CDR3 is TGTACCAGCAGCTCGACAGGGGTCCAACAGCCCCAGCATTTT. Translation: CTSSSTGVQQPQHF.